These T cell receptor beta chains were read from a single sample in a study of beta chain features in type 1 diabetes. Some clones are missing from TCRdb's copy, which holds only in-frame ones; the method was immunoSEQ multiplex PCR. The sample consists of about 650,000 clones, roughly 12% of them appearing once. Source material: naive CD4+ T cells from blood. The receptors shown here come from a man aged 25 to 45 with type 1 diabetes. Both conserved end residues are part of each CDR3. Each record gives: clone size, J gene, V gene, D gene, CDR3 DNA, CDR3 protein. The D gene is left open where the match is weak. Clone size is not always given. Where it is, it says once, few, many or a class for expanded clones.

size: .; J: TRBJ2-1; V: TRBV28; D: TRBD1; DNA: TGTGCCAGCAGTGCCCCCGGGACAGGGTTAGCCAATGAGCAGTTCTTC; CDR3: CASSAPGTGLANEQFF
size: .; J: TRBJ1-1; V: TRBV6-5; D: TRBD1; DNA: TGTGCCAGCCGATTCGACAGGGGCTCACAAAAAGCTTTCTTT; CDR3: CASRFDRGSQKAFF
size: few; J: TRBJ1-2; V: TRBV9; D: .; DNA: TGTGCCAGCAGTGACAACTATGGCTACACCTTC; CDR3: CASSDNYGYTF
size: few; J: TRBJ2-7; V: TRBV4-2; D: .; DNA: TGTGCCAGCAGCCAAGAGTCAGCGACGGTAGCCTACGAGCAGTACTTC; CDR3: CASSQESATVAYEQYF
size: .; J: TRBJ2-7; V: TRBV6-1; D: .; DNA: TGTGCCAGCAGTGAACGCGGCTACGAGCAGTACTTC; CDR3: CASSERGYEQYF
size: few; J: TRBJ1-2; V: TRBV15; D: .; DNA: TGTGCCACCAGCAGAGATAGACAGAACTATGGCTACACCTTC; CDR3: CATSRDRQNYGYTF
size: .; J: TRBJ2-1; V: TRBV29-1; D: TRBD2; DNA: TGCAGCTTTAGCGGGGGCGGCGGCGAGCAGTTCTTC; CDR3: CSFSGGGGEQFF
size: few; J: TRBJ2-1; V: TRBV21-1; D: .; DNA: TGTGCCAGCCGCCGTGAGGAGGGAATAGGTGTATACAATGAGCAGTTCTTC; CDR3: CASRREEGIGVYNEQFF
size: .; J: TRBJ2-7; V: TRBV29-1; D: .; DNA: TGCAGCGTTGACAGGGGCTACGAGCAGTACTTC; CDR3: CSVDRGYEQYF
size: .; J: TRBJ2-2; V: TRBV7-9; D: TRBD1; DNA: TGTGCCAGCAGCTCCCAGGGGGCGGGCACCGGGGAGCTGTTTTTT; CDR3: CASSSQGAGTGELFF
size: few; J: TRBJ2-5; V: TRBV5-1; D: .; DNA: TGCGCCAGCAGCTTGAGTTTTATAGAAGACCAAGAGACCCAGTACTTC; CDR3: CASSLSFIEDQETQYF
size: .; J: TRBJ2-3; V: TRBV7-6; D: .; DNA: TGTGCCAGCAGCTCCCAGGGGGGCGGGGGTAGCACAGATACGCAGTATTTT; CDR3: CASSSQGGGGSTDTQYF
size: few; J: TRBJ2-7; V: TRBV27; D: TRBD1; DNA: TGTGCCAGCAGTTTATCGGGGACAGGGTCCTACGAGCAGTACTTC; CDR3: CASSLSGTGSYEQYF
size: few; J: TRBJ2-7; V: TRBV29-1; D: TRBD1; DNA: TGCAGCGTTGCCAGGGACAGAGCCTACGAGCAGTACTTC; CDR3: CSVARDRAYEQYF
size: few; J: TRBJ1-2; V: TRBV30; D: .; DNA: TGTGCCTGGAGTCAAAGGGACCGCTATGGCTACACCTTC; CDR3: CAWSQRDRYGYTF
size: .; J: TRBJ1-2; V: TRBV5-1; D: TRBD1; DNA: TGCGCCAGCAGCTTGGACACGGGACAGCTCTATGGCTACACCTTC; CDR3: CASSLDTGQLYGYTF
size: few; J: TRBJ1-5; V: TRBV11-3; D: TRBD1; DNA: TGTGCCAGCAGCCCGGGGACAGAGGATCAGCCCCAGCATTTT; CDR3: CASSPGTEDQPQHF
size: .; J: TRBJ1-5; V: TRBV28; D: .; DNA: TGTGCCAGCAGTTTAAATTATCAGGGAAGGCATTTT; CDR3: CASSLNYQGRHF
size: .; J: TRBJ1-2; V: TRBV9; D: .; DNA: TGTGCCAGCAGCACCGCACCGACAACTAACTATGGCTACACCTTC; CDR3: CASSTAPTTNYGYTF
size: few; J: TRBJ2-3; V: TRBV30; D: .; DNA: TGTGCCTGGAGTGTAATGGGGGTTGGCACAGATACGCAGTATTTT; CDR3: CAWSVMGVGTDTQYF
size: few; J: TRBJ2-3; V: TRBV7-2; D: .; DNA: TGTGCCAGCAGCCCTGGGGTCACCCCCACAGATACGCAGTATTTT; CDR3: CASSPGVTPTDTQYF
size: .; J: TRBJ2-4; V: TRBV6-6; D: .; DNA: TGTGCCAGCACGCGGGGAGACAAAAACATTCAGTACTTC; CDR3: CASTRGDKNIQYF
size: few; J: TRBJ2-7; V: TRBV4-2; D: .; DNA: TGTGCCAGCAGCCCCCCAACGGGTTCGTACGAGCAGTACTTC; CDR3: CASSPPTGSYEQYF
size: .; J: TRBJ2-5; V: TRBV4-3; D: TRBD1; DNA: TGCGCCAGCAGCCTAACCGGGACAGGGGGCCGAGAGACCCAGTACTTC; CDR3: CASSLTGTGGRETQYF
size: few; J: TRBJ2-5; V: TRBV4-3; D: TRBD1; DNA: TGCGCCAGCAGCCAAGATCGTACCAGGGGGTCGGAAGAGACCCAGTACTTC; CDR3: CASSQDRTRGSEETQYF
size: .; J: TRBJ2-1; V: TRBV10-2; D: TRBD2; DNA: TGCGCCACCGGTGGGGGGGGAAATGAGCAGTTCTTC; CDR3: CATGGGGNEQFF
size: few; J: TRBJ2-3; V: TRBV11-2; D: TRBD2; DNA: TGTGCCAGCAGCTTAGGGCTAGCGGTCACAGATACGCAGTATTTT; CDR3: CASSLGLAVTDTQYF
size: few; J: TRBJ1-1; V: TRBV18; D: .; DNA: TGTGCCAGCTCACCACCGGAGTCTGGGAGCACTGAAGCTTTCTTT; CDR3: CASSPPESGSTEAFF
size: .; J: TRBJ2-5; V: TRBV29-1; D: TRBD2; DNA: TGCAGCGTAGAGCGGGACGGTGGGGAGACCCAGTACTTC; CDR3: CSVERDGGETQYF
size: .; J: TRBJ2-1; V: TRBV6-5; D: .; DNA: TGTGCCAGCAGTTTTCATAGCGATCGATACAATGAGCAGTTCTTC; CDR3: CASSFHSDRYNEQFF
size: few; J: TRBJ2-1; V: TRBV19; D: .; DNA: TGTGCCAGTAGTGAGGACGGGAGAGCCTACAATGAGCAGTTCTTC; CDR3: CASSEDGRAYNEQFF
size: .; J: TRBJ1-1; V: TRBV4-3; D: TRBD1; DNA: TGCGCCAGCAGCCAGCAGGGGGACACTGAAGCTTTCTTT; CDR3: CASSQQGDTEAFF
size: .; J: TRBJ2-7; V: TRBV6-6; D: TRBD1; DNA: TGTGCCAGCAGTGTCCGGGACAGGCCCTACGAGCAGTACTTC; CDR3: CASSVRDRPYEQYF
size: .; J: TRBJ2-2; V: TRBV23-1; D: .; DNA: TGCGCCAGCAGTCAATCTTGGTCGGGGGAGACTACCGGGGAGCTGTTTTTT; CDR3: CASSQSWSGETTGELFF
size: .; J: TRBJ1-2; V: TRBV18; D: TRBD1; DNA: TGTGCCAGCTCCCGACAGGGGGTCAACGATGGCTACACCTTC; CDR3: CASSRQGVNDGYTF
size: .; J: TRBJ2-6; V: TRBV5-1; D: .; DNA: TGCGCCAGCAGCTTGTTTGAACTTTCTGGGGCCAACGTCCTGACTTTC; CDR3: CASSLFELSGANVLTF
size: .; J: TRBJ1-5; V: TRBV5-1; D: .; DNA: TGCGCCAGCAGCTTGGCCGGGGGAAGACAGCCCCAGCATTTT; CDR3: CASSLAGGRQPQHF
size: few; J: TRBJ2-7; V: TRBV7-2; D: .; DNA: TGTGCCAGCAGCTTAGCCCTTGTTCCCGCGGGGGAGCAGTACTTC; CDR3: CASSLALVPAGEQYF
size: .; J: TRBJ1-4; V: TRBV9; D: .; DNA: TGTGCCAGCAGCGTAGGTACAGGAATGGAAAAACTGTTTTTT; CDR3: CASSVGTGMEKLFF
size: few; J: TRBJ2-3; V: TRBV2; D: TRBD2; DNA: TGTGCCAGCAGTGTCCTAGCGGGAGGCACAGATACGCAGTATTTT; CDR3: CASSVLAGGTDTQYF
size: .; J: TRBJ2-5; V: TRBV6-5; D: .; DNA: TGTGCCAGCAGTTCACCCCACCAAGAGACCCAGTACTTC; CDR3: CASSSPHQETQYF
size: .; J: TRBJ2-5; V: TRBV18; D: TRBD1; DNA: TGTGCCAGCTCACTTGGACAGGAACAAGAGACCCAGTACTTC; CDR3: CASSLGQEQETQYF
size: .; J: TRBJ1-4; V: TRBV5-4; D: TRBD1; DNA: TGTGCCAGCAGCTTGGCCCCGGGACAGAATGAAAAACTGTTTTTT; CDR3: CASSLAPGQNEKLFF
size: .; J: TRBJ1-4; V: TRBV5-4; D: TRBD1; DNA: TGTGCCAGCAGCCCTACAGGGGGCCGGGGGGAAAAACTGTTTTTT; CDR3: CASSPTGGRGEKLFF